This TCR beta chain emerged from a study of T cells in Graves' hyperthyroidism and ophthalmopathy. Study as a whole: At initial diagnosis, before any treatment had begun, peripheral blood was obtained.

TCR beta CDR3 sequences were amplified from RNA transcripts. Initially, a first-round RT-PCR of the TCR CDR3 employed the HTBI primer set. MiXCR, applied by TCRdb to the multiplex PCR reads, yields one record per CDR3 protein. The sample has about 300,000 distinct CDR3 sequences; around a quarter are singletons. This clonotype appeared many times. Its antigen is not identified. Study findings and constraints: The model identified upcoming ophthalmopathy a median roughly 6 months ahead of onset.

CDR3 length: 17 residues. The V and J ends lost 2 bases and 2 bases, in that order; junction bases with no gene match: 4. Germline-derived CDR1 and CDR2 are SGHVS and FNYEAQ. This rearrangement joins TRBV7-6 to TRBJ2-3; TRBD2 matches at 13 bases. The clonotype originates from a man aged 40-49 years with Graves' hyperthyroidism that later progressed to Graves' ophthalmopathy. The source material was blood. As DNA, the CDR3 is TGTGCCAGCAGCTTAAAGGGACTAGCGGGGCCCACAGATACGCAGTATTTT. This codes for CASSLKGLAGPTDTQYF.